This paragraph reports one TCR beta chain. Its antigen is not identified. Germline CDR1 reads SGHAT; CDR2 reads FQNNGV. V shed 5 bases and J 3 bases; nucleotides not matched to a gene: 6. The CDR3 is made up of 14 amino acids. The record originates from a study of cytomegalovirus exposure and HLA in healthy donors. Overall study findings and caveats: Using the classifier, cytomegalovirus status was reportedly diagnosed with high specificity and sensitivity. The authors listed approximately 160 TCR beta chains as cytomegalovirus-associated.

The method was immunoSEQ multiplex PCR; TCRdb's version includes in-frame clones alone and lacks a portion of them. The repertoire holds approximately 190,000 clones, with around 83% as singletons. V gene TRBV11-2 combines with J gene TRBJ1-1, with TRBD1 matching 7 bases. Material for sequencing was PBMCs. The TCR was taken from a woman younger than 45 in good health and CMV-seropositive. CDR3 protein: CASSIRTGDTEAFF. The CDR3 nucleotides are TGTGCCAGCAGCATAAGAACAGGGGACACTGAAGCTTTCTTT.